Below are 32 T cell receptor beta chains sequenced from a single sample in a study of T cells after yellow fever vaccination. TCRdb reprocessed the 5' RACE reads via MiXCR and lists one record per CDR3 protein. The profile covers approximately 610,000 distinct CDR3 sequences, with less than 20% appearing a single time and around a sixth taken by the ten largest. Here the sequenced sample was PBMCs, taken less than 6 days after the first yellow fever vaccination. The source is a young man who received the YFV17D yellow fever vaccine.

CDR3 protein: CASSPSSAGGTYNEQFF. For the CDR3, the DNA is TGTGCCAGCAGCCCCTCTTCAGCGGGGGGGACTTACAATGAGCAGTTCTTC. This chain connects TRBV7-6 to TRBJ2-1; TRBD2 matches at 10 bases. J gave up 4 bases and V 5 bases, and 11 bases lay outside the gene matches. Germline V gene sequence: CDR1 SGHVS, CDR2 FNYEAQ. The CDR3 sequence is 17 residues long.

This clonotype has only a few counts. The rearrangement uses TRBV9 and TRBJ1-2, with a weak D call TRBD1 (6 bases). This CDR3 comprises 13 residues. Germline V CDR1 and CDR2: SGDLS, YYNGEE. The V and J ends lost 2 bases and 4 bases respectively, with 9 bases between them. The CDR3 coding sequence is TGTGCCAGCAGCGTCCTAGGGGGCTATGGCTACACCTTC. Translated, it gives CASSVLGGYGYTF.

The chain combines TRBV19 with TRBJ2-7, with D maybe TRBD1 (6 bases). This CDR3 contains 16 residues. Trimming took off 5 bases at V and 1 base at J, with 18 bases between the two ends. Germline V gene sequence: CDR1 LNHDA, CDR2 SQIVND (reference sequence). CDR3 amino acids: CASSGPGTGRSYEQYF. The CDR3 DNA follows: TGTGCCAGTAGTGGACCTGGAACAGGGCGATCCTACGAGCAGTACTTC.

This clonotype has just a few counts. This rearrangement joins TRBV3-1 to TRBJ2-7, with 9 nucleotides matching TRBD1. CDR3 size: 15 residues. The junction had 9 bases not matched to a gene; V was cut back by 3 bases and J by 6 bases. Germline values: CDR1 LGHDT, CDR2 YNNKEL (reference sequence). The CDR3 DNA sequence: TGTGCCAGCAGCCATGGACAGGGGCGGGCCCTCGAGCAGTACTTC. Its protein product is CASSHGQGRALEQYF.

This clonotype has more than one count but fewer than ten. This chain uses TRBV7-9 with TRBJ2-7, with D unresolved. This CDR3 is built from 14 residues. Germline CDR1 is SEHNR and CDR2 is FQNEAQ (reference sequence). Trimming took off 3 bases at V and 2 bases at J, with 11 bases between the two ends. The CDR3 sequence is CASSFSPQPYEQYF. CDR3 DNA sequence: TGTGCCAGCAGCTTTAGTCCCCAGCCCTACGAGCAGTACTTC. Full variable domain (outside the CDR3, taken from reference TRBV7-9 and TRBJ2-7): DTGVSQNPRHKITKRGQNVTFRCDPISEHNRLYWYRQTLGQGPEFLTYFQNEAQLEKSRLLSDRFSAERPKGSFSTLEIQRTEQGDSAMYLCASSFSPQPYEQYFGPGTRLTVT.

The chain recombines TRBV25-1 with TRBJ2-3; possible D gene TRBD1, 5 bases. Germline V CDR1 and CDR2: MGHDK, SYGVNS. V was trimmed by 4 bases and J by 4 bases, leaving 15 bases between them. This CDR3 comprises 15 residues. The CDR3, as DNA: TGTGCCAGCAGTGCTGATGTTACAGGACCAGATACGCAGTATTTT. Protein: CASSADVTGPDTQYF.

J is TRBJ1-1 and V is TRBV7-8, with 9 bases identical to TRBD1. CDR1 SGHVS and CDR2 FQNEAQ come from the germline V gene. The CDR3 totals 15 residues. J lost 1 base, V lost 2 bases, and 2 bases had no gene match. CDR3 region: CASSLMGQGNTEAFF. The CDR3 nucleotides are TGTGCCAGCAGCTTAATGGGACAGGGGAACACTGAAGCTTTCTTT. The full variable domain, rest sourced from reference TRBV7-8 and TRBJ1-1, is GAGVSQSPRYKVAKRGQDVALRCDPISGHVSLFWYQQALGQGPEFLTYFQNEAQLDKSGLPSDRFFAERPEGSVSTLKIQRTQQEDSAVYLCASSLMGQGNTEAFFGQGTRLTVV.

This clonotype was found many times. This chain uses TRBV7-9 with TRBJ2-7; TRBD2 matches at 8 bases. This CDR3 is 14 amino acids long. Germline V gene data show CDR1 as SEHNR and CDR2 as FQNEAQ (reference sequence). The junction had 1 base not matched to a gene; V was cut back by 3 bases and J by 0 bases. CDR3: CASSFGGGSYEQYV. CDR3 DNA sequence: TGTGCCAGCAGCTTCGGGGGGGGCTCCTACGAGCAGTACGTC.

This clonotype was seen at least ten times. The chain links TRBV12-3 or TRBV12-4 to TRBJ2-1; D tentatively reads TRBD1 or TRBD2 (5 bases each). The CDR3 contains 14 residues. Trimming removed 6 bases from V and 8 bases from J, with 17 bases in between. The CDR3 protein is CASSHRDRGHEQFF. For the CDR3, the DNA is TGTGCCAGCAGCCACCGGGACCGCGGGCATGAGCAGTTCTTC.

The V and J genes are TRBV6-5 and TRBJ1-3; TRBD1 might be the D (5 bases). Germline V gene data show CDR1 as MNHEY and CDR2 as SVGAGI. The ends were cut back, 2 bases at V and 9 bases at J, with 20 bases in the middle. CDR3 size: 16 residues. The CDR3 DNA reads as TGTGCCAGCAGTTACCACGGGACGTTCACTGGGGGCACCATATATTTT. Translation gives CASSYHGTFTGGTIYF.

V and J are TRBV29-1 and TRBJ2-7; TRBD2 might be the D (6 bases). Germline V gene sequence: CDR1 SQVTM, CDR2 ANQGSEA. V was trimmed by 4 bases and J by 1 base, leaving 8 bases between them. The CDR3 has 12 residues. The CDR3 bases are TGCAGCGTTGGGGGGGTTTCCTACGAGCAGTACTTC. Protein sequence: CSVGGVSYEQYF.

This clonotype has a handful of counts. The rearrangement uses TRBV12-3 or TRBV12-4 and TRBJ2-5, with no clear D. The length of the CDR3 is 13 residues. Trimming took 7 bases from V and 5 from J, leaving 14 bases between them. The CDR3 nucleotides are TGTGCCAGCATGCACGTCGCTCGGGAGACCCAGTACTTC. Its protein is CASMHVARETQYF.

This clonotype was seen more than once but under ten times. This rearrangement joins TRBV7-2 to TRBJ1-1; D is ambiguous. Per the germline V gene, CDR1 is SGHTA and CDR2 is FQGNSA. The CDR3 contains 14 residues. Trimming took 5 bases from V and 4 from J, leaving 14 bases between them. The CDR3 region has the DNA TGTGCCAGCAGCCCCCAATCAAGTGGCACTGAAGCTTTCTTT. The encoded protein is CASSPQSSGTEAFF.

The CDR3 region is CASSSNRQGIDEQYF. The CDR3 bases are TGCGCCAGCAGCTCTAACCGACAGGGAATCGACGAGCAGTACTTC. The V and J genes are TRBV5-1 and TRBJ2-7; TRBD1 agrees at 7 bases. The CDR3 has 15 amino acids. The germline CDR1 and CDR2 sequences are SGHRS and YFSETQ. The trim removed 3 bases at V and 5 bases at J, leaving 11 bases unmatched.

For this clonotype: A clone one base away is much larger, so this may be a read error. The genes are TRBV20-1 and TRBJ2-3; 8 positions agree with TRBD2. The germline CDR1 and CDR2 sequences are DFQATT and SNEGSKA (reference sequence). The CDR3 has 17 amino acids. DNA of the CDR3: TGCAGTGCTCCGAGCTTGGGGGAGCGGGGGACCACAGATACGCTGTATTTT. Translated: CSAPSLGERGTTDTLYF.

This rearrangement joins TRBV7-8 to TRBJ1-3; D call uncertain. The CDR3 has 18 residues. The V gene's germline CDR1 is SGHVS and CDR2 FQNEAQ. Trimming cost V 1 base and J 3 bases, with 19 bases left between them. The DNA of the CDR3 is TGTGCCAGCAGCTTAGTTAGAGTCGGGAGGCTGGGTGGAAACACCATATATTTT. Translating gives CASSLVRVGRLGGNTIYF.

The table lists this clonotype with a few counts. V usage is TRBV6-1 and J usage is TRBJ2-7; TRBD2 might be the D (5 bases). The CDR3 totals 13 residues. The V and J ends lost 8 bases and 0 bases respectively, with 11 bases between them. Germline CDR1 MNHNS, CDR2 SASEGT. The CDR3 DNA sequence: TGTGCCAGCCCCGACGGGAACTCCTACGAGCAGTACTTC. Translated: CASPDGNSYEQYF.

CDR3 amino acids: CASSDSFQTTWRGSPLHF. In DNA, the CDR3 is TGTGCCAGCAGTGACTCCTTCCAGACCACATGGCGGGGTTCACCCCTCCACTTT. The chain uses TRBV6-4 and TRBJ1-6, with D uncertain. Trimming stripped 0 bases from V and 9 bases from J, with 21 bases between. This CDR3 contains 18 residues. CDR1 and CDR2 from the germline V gene are MRHNA and SNTAGT.

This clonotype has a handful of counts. The CDR3: CSAHRGSEQYF. The CDR3 DNA follows: TGCAGTGCACACCGGGGGAGCGAGCAGTACTTC. The chain links TRBV20-1 to TRBJ2-7; maybe TRBD2 (6 bases). The germline V gene has CDR1 DFQATT and CDR2 SNEGSKA (reference sequence). The CDR3 runs to 11 residues. Trimming stripped 6 bases from V and 6 bases from J, with 12 bases between.

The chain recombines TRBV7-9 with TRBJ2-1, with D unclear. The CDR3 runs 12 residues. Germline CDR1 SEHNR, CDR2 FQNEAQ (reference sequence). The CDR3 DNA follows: TGTGCGCGACCCCCGTACTTTGGTGAGCAGTTCTTC. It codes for CARPPYFGEQFF.

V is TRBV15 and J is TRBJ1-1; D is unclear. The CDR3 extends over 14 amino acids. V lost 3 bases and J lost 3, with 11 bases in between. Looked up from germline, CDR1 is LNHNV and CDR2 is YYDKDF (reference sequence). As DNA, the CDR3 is TGTGCCACCAGCAGGGCCAAAATCGACACTGAAGCTTTCTTT. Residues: CATSRAKIDTEAFF.

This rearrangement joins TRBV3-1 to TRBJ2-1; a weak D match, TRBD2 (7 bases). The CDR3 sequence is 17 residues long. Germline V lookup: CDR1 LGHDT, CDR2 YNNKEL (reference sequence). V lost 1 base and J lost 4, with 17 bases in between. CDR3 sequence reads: CASSQVDRGGWYNEQFF. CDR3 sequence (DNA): TGTGCCAGCAGCCAAGTGGATCGCGGGGGCTGGTACAATGAGCAGTTCTTC.

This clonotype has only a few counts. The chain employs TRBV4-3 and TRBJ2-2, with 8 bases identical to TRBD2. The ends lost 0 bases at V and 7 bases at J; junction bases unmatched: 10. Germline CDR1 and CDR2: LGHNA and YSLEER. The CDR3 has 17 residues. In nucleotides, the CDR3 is TGCGCCAGCAGCCAAGAGGACCGGGGGGGCCGTTTCGGGGAGCTGTTTTTT. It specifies CASSQEDRGGRFGELFF.

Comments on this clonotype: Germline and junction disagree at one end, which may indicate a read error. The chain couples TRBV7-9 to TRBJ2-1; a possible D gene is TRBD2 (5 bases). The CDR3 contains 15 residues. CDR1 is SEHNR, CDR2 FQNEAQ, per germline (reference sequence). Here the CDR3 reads CAISVGVLWGNEQFF. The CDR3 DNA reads TGTGCCATCAGCGTCGGGGTCCTCTGGGGAAATGAGCAGTTCTTC.

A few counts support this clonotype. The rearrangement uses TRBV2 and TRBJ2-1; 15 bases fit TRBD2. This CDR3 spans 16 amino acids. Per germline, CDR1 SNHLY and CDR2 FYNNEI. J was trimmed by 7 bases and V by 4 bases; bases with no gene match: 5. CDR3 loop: CASSGTSGGASNEQFF. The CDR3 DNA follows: TGTGCCAGCAGTGGGACTAGCGGGGGGGCGAGTAATGAGCAGTTCTTC. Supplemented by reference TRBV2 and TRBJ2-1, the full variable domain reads EPEVTQTPSHQVTQMGQEVILRCVPISNHLYFYWYRQILGQKVEFLVSFYNNEISEKSEIFDDQFSVERPDGSNFTLKIRSTKLEDSAMYFCASSGTSGGASNEQFFGPGTRLTVL.

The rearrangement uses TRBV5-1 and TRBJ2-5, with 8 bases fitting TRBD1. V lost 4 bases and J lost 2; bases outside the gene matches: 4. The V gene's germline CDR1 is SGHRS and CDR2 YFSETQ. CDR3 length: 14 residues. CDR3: CASSAGQGQETQYF. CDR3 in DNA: TGCGCCAGCAGCGCCGGACAGGGTCAAGAGACCCAGTACTTC.

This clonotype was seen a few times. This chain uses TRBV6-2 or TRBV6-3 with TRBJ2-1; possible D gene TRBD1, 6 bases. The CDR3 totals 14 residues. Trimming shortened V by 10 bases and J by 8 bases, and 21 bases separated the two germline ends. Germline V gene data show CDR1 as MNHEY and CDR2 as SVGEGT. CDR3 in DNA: TGTGCCACCGCCGGGACACGTCTGGTCGATGAGCAGTTCTTC. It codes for CATAGTRLVDEQFF.

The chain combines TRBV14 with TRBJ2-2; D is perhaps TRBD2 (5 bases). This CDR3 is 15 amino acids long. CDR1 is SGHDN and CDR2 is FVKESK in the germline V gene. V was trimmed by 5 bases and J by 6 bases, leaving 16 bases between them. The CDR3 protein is CASSDRVPGAGELFF. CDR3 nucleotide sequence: TGTGCCAGCAGCGACCGGGTCCCCGGGGCCGGGGAGCTGTTTTTT. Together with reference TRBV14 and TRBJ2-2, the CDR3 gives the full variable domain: EAGVTQFPSHSVIEKGQTVTLRCDPISGHDNLYWYRRVMGKEIKFLLHFVKESKQDESGMPNNRFLAERTGGTYSTLKVQPAELEDSGVYFCASSDRVPGAGELFFGEGSRLTVL.

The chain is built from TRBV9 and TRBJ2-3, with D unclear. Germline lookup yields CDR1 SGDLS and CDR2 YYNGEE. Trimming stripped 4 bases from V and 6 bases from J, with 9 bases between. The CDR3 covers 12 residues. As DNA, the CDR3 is TGTGCCAGCAGCCTAATGGGGGATACGCAGTATTTT. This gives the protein CASSLMGDTQYF.

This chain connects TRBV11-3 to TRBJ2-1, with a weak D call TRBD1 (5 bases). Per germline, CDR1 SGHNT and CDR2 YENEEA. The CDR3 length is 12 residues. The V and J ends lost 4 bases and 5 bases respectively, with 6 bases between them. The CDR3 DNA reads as TGTGCCAGCAGCTGGGGCAACAATGAGCAGTTCTTC. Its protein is CASSWGNNEQFF.

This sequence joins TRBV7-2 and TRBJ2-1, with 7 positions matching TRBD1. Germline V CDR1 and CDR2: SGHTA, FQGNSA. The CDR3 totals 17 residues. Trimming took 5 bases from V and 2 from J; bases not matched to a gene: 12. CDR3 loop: CASSPLAGGDTYNEQFF. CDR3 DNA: TGTGCCAGCAGCCCTTTGGCAGGGGGAGATACCTACAATGAGCAGTTCTTC.

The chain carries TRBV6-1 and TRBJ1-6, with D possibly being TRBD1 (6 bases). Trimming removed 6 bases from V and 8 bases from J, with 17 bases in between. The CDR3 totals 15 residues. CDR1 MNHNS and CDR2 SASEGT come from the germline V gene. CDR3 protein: CASRPTGGEDSPLHF. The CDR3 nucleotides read TGTGCCAGCAGACCGACGGGGGGCGAGGATTCACCCCTCCACTTT.